These T cell receptor beta chains were read from a single sample in a study of vaccination effects on CD4 cells after COVID-19. Sequencing was performed with immunoSEQ multiplex PCR; in TCRdb, only in-frame clones are kept and a portion is missing. The repertoire has some 60,000 clones, about 81% of them found once; the top ten carry 3.5% to 5%. These receptors are not linked to any known antigen. This specimen consisted of CD4+ T cells from PBMCs cultured without peptide, obtained after COVID-19 vaccination. The receptor set was obtained from a human donor who received a COVID-19 vaccine. Each CDR3 is given with its conserved first and last residue. The D gene is left open where the match is weak. Size values are once, few and many counts, or a class for expanded clones, and some rows have none.

j_call | clone_size | d_call | v_call | cdr3_aa | cdr3_nt
TRBJ1-6 | few | TRBD1 | TRBV3-1/TRBV3-2 | CASRETGTGYSPLHF | TGTGCCAGCAGGGAGACCGGGACAGGTTATTCACCCCTCCACTTT
TRBJ1-2 | . | . | TRBV6-4 | CASSDSTGQRYGYTF | TGTGCCAGCAGTGACTCAACAGGGCAGCGCTATGGCTACACCTTC
TRBJ2-7 | . | . | TRBV6-5 | CASYKAYGYEQYF | TGTGCCAGCTACAAAGCCTATGGATACGAGCAGTACTTC
TRBJ2-1 | . | . | TRBV4-3 | CASSLFHRDLDEQFF | TGCGCCAGCAGTCTATTTCACAGGGATTTGGATGAGCAGTTCTTC
TRBJ2-3 | . | TRBD1 | TRBV19 | CASGTATSTDTQYF | TGTGCCAGTGGGACAGCGACTAGCACAGATACGCAGTATTTT
TRBJ1-2 | . | . | TRBV15 | CATSQRQAYGYTF | TGTGCCACCAGCCAGAGGCAGGCCTATGGCTACACCTTC
TRBJ1-3 | . | TRBD1 | TRBV7-2 | CASSSTGTGFFRNTIYF | TGTGCCAGCAGCTCGACAGGGACAGGTTTTTTCCGAAACACCATATATTTT
TRBJ2-1 | . | TRBD2 | TRBV7-3 | CASSPAGGPHEQFF | TGTGCCAGCAGCCCAGCGGGGGGGCCGCATGAGCAGTTCTTC
TRBJ1-2 | . | TRBD1 | TRBV5-1 | CASSFNRGGYTF | TGCGCCAGCAGCTTCAACAGGGGTGGCTACACCTTC
TRBJ2-1 | . | . | TRBV14 | CASSQHPTSYSYNEQFF | TGTGCCAGCAGCCAGCACCCCACTAGCTACTCCTACAATGAGCAGTTCTTC
TRBJ1-5 | . | . | TRBV6-6 | CASRPPSQPQHF | TGTGCCAGCAGGCCCCCTTCTCAGCCCCAGCATTTT
TRBJ2-1 | . | . | TRBV3-1/TRBV3-2 | CASSRANEQFF | TGTGCCAGCAGCCGAGCCAATGAGCAGTTCTTC
TRBJ1-2 | few | TRBD1 | TRBV15 | CATRRDRESNGYTF | TGTGCCACCCGACGGGACAGGGAAAGTAATGGCTACACCTTC
TRBJ2-5 | . | TRBD2 | TRBV5-6 | CASSLRLAETQYF | TGTGCCAGCAGCCTCAGACTAGCGGAGACCCAGTACTTC
TRBJ2-7 | . | TRBD1 | TRBV6-5 | CASRGGQGAYEQYF | TGTGCCAGCAGGGGGGGACAGGGAGCCTACGAGCAGTACTTC
TRBJ1-4 | . | TRBD1 | TRBV28 | CASSPTGVGNEKLFF | TGTGCCAGCAGTCCAACAGGGGTTGGTAATGAAAAACTGTTTTTT
TRBJ1-2 | . | . | TRBV2 | CASSAAGTYGYTF | TGTGCCAGCAGTGCCGCGGGTACCTATGGCTACACCTTC
TRBJ1-5 | . | . | TRBV5-1 | CASSPDPSNQPQHF | TGCGCCAGCAGCCCTGACCCCAGCAATCAGCCCCAGCATTTT
TRBJ1-1 | . | . | TRBV18 | CASSPELANTEAFF | TGTGCCAGCTCACCAGAACTGGCGAACACTGAAGCTTTCTTT
TRBJ1-1 | once | . | TRBV11-1 | CASSTNRGNTEAFF | TGTGCCAGCAGCACCAACCGGGGGAACACTGAAGCTTTCTTT
TRBJ2-1 | . | TRBD2 | TRBV30 | CAWSVERTSGQPVNEQFF | TGTGCCTGGAGTGTGGAGAGAACTAGCGGCCAACCGGTCAATGAGCAGTTCTTC
TRBJ2-7 | once | . | TRBV18 | CASSPRRSYEQYF | TGTGCCAGCTCACCACGGCGCTCCTACGAGCAGTACTTC
TRBJ2-1 | . | . | TRBV2 | CASRLYNEQFF | TGTGCCAGCAGACTGTACAATGAGCAGTTCTTC
TRBJ1-2 | . | TRBD1 | TRBV10-3 | CAIKADGQGPYSNYGYTF | TGTGCCATCAAAGCGGACGGACAGGGCCCATACTCTAACTATGGCTACACCTTC
TRBJ1-1 | . | . | TRBV2 | CASSERRQKGTEAFF | TGTGCCAGCAGTGAAAGGCGCCAAAAGGGCACTGAAGCTTTCTTT
TRBJ2-7 | once | . | TRBV5-1 | CASSPRTHYEQYF | TGCGCCAGCAGCCCCCGGACTCACTACGAGCAGTACTTC
TRBJ2-7 | . | . | TRBV5-1 | CASSLRDSTSYEQYF | TGCGCCAGCAGCTTGCGGGACTCTACATCCTACGAGCAGTACTTC
TRBJ1-5 | many | . | TRBV2 | CASSRQGGGNQPQHF | TGTGCCAGCAGTCGTCAGGGAGGAGGCAATCAGCCCCAGCATTTT
TRBJ2-6 | . | TRBD1 | TRBV28 | CASSPGTGRSGANVLTF | TGTGCCAGCAGCCCCGGGACAGGGAGGTCTGGGGCCAACGTCCTGACTTTC
TRBJ1-4 | . | . | TRBV19 | CASSSRRGGRITNEKLFF | TGTGCCAGTAGTTCGCGTCGGGGGGGCAGGATAACTAATGAAAAACTGTTTTTT
TRBJ2-1 | . | . | TRBV27 | CASTHSNGPPYNEQFF | TGTGCCAGCACTCACTCCAACGGGCCCCCTTACAATGAGCAGTTCTTC
TRBJ1-1 | . | TRBD1 | TRBV6-6 | CASSYKPQGHTEAFF | TGTGCCAGCAGTTACAAACCACAGGGGCACACTGAAGCTTTCTTT
TRBJ1-6 | . | . | TRBV27 | CASSRNSPLHF | TGTGCCAGCAGTCGCAATTCACCCCTCCACTTT
TRBJ1-2 | . | TRBD1 | TRBV28 | CASSTRTGFDYGYTF | TGTGCCAGCAGTACCCGGACAGGGTTTGACTATGGCTACACCTTC
TRBJ2-7 | . | TRBD1 | TRBV28 | CASSKYRGPYEQYF | TGTGCCAGCAGCAAATACAGGGGTCCCTACGAGCAGTACTTC
TRBJ1-5 | . | . | TRBV19 | CASSIGTGMYQPQHF | TGTGCCAGTAGTATAGGTACAGGGATGTATCAGCCCCAGCATTTT